This entry lists 9 T cell receptor beta chains sequenced from one sample in a study of blood T cell repertoires in COVID-19 (TCRdb year 2020). The library came from the immunoSEQ multiplex PCR assay. TCRdb took this table from immuneACCESS and kept in-frame rearrangements with V and J called. Such tables lack part of the clones; where checked against another copy, unresolved V genes explain under half of the gap, and the rest is unexplained. The table for this sample lists about 130,000 clones; around 74% of them were counted only once. The leading ten clones occupy 5.5% of the sample. Sequencing was performed on peripheral blood. All receptors come from a man aged 55 to 70 with acute or convalescent COVID-19.

The chain is built from TRBV20-1 and TRBJ2-6; TRBD2 aligns across 9 bases. Germline loops: CDR1 DFQATT, CDR2 SNEGSKA (reference sequence). V lost 3 bases, J lost 0 bases, and 9 bases stayed unmatched. The CDR3 sequence is 18 residues long. CDR3 nucleotides: TGCAGTGCTAGTGTTGGACTAGCGAAGGGCTCTGGGGCCAACGTCCTGACTTTC. This gives the protein CSASVGLAKGSGANVLTF.

The chain has TRBV5-6 and TRBJ2-1; D perhaps matches TRBD1 (6 bases). The V gene lost 2 bases and the J gene lost 5 bases, with 8 bases spanning the gap. Germline V gene lookup returns CDR1 SGHDT and CDR2 YYEEEE. The CDR3 runs 13 residues. CDR3 sequence: CASSFWTDNEQFF. The CDR3 DNA sequence: TGTGCCAGCAGCTTTTGGACAGACAATGAGCAGTTCTTC.

This clone was detected once. The genes are TRBV6-1 and TRBJ2-1; 9 bases agree with TRBD2. This CDR3 has 18 residues. Germline trimming cut 2 bases from V and 0 bases from J; bases unmatched to any gene: 8. The germline V gene encodes CDR1 MNHNS and CDR2 SASEGT. The CDR3 protein is CASSERISGGFSYNEQFF. CDR3 coding DNA: TGTGCCAGCAGTGAAAGGATTAGCGGGGGATTCTCCTACAATGAGCAGTTCTTC.

The chain is built from TRBV7-9 and TRBJ1-1, with D possibly TRBD1 on 5 matching bases. This CDR3 has 16 residues. Germline CDR1 and CDR2: SEHNR and FQNEAQ (reference sequence). The germline V and J ends were trimmed by 1 base and 3 bases, with 15 bases remaining between them. The CDR3 is CASSLGSQGQYTEAFF. In DNA form, the CDR3 reads TGTGCCAGCAGCTTAGGGTCTCAGGGCCAATACACTGAAGCTTTCTTT.

The chain employs TRBV9 and TRBJ2-1; 8 nucleotides match TRBD2. With V trimmed by 1 base and J by 9 bases, 12 bases remained unmatched. The CDR3 has 16 residues. In germline, CDR1 is SGDLS, CDR2 YYNGEE. CDR3 nucleotide sequence: TGTGCCAGCAGCGTACAGGGGACTAGGAGGTCCAGTGAGCAGTTCTTC. The encoded protein is CASSVQGTRRSSEQFF.

The chain employs TRBV19 and TRBJ1-4; TRBD1 is a possible D gene (6 bases). Germline V gene sequence: CDR1 LNHDA, CDR2 SQIVND (reference sequence). The CDR3 sequence is 12 residues long. Trimming stripped 6 bases from V and 6 bases from J, with 8 bases between. CDR3 region: CASRDRYEKLFF. In DNA form, the CDR3 reads TGTGCCAGTAGGGACAGATATGAAAAACTGTTTTTT.

The chain joins TRBV3-1 (or the pseudogene TRBV3-2) to TRBJ2-1; D is unclear. CDR1 and CDR2 from the germline V gene are LGHDT and YNNKEL (reference sequence). CDR3 length: 13 amino acids. Between the trimmed V and J ends, which lost 2 bases and 6 bases, there was a span of 8 bases. The CDR3 coding sequence is TGTGCCAGCAGCCAACATTCGGTCAATGAGCAGTTCTTC. Translation: CASSQHSVNEQFF.

The V call is TRBV10-1, the J call TRBJ2-2; 9 positions agree with TRBD2. CDR1 and CDR2 from the germline V gene are WNHNN and SYGVQD (reference sequence). After removal of 6 bases from V and 8 bases from J, the junction contained 10 bases not matched to a gene. The CDR3 totals 15 residues. Written as DNA, the CDR3 is TGCGCCAGCAGCCCTCGGCGGGAGGGCCGTGGGGAGCTGTTTTTT. It encodes CASSPRREGRGELFF.

This chain uses TRBV9 with TRBJ2-1; D not resolved. In germline, CDR1 is SGDLS, CDR2 YYNGEE. Trimming cost V 3 bases and J 4 bases, with 17 bases left between them. The CDR3 sequence is 16 residues long. This CDR3 is CASSGRSPPGYNEQFF. CDR3 bases: TGTGCCAGCAGCGGTCGTTCCCCCCCCGGTTACAATGAGCAGTTCTTC.